The following is a TCR beta chain sequence with its context. Its antigen is not identified. The data belong to a study of cytomegalovirus exposure and HLA in healthy donors. This PCR relied on a set of 60 Vbeta primers and 13 Jbeta primers. Sequencing used immunoSEQ multiplex PCR; TCRdb keeps in-frame clones, though not all of them. The table has about 170,000 clones, just over 75% seen once; the top ten hold about 2%. V shed 4 bases and J 4 bases; nucleotides not matched to a gene: 13. The V gene's germline CDR1 is SGHRS and CDR2 YFSETQ. This CDR3 comprises 16 residues. Study-wide findings and caveats: When the data were analyzed later, several of the most significant clusters appeared to be linked to common viral pathogens. The study dropped some indistinguishable V segments, TRBV6-2 and TRBV6-3 among them. Data from an earlier analysis indicated that most TCR beta V segments were productive either about 87% or about 30% of the time. Reports state that TCR beta sequences accurately predicted most subjects' HLA-A and HLA-B alleles.

This TCR derives from a woman in her twenties or thirties in good health and CMV-seropositive. The chain is built from TRBV5-1 and TRBJ2-5, with 7 bases lining up with TRBD1. Input material: PBMCs. The CDR3 loop is CASSETTGVISETQYF. The CDR3, as DNA: TGCGCCAGCAGCGAAACTACAGGGGTAATCTCAGAGACCCAGTACTTC.